This TCR beta chain derives from a study of T cell responses to AZD1222 COVID-19 vaccine. TCRdb's copy holds only in-frame clones and misses some; the assay was immunoSEQ multiplex PCR. The sample lists under 150,000 clones; 90% were seen once. CDR1 and CDR2 (germline): KGHSH, LQKENI. The CDR3 contains 15 residues. With 6 bases removed from V and 5 bases from J, the gap between germline ends came to 19 bases. The clonotype was recovered from an adult who received the AZD1222 COVID-19 vaccine. This specimen was peripheral blood, taken 28 days after the second AZD1222 dose. The chain links TRBV18 to TRBJ1-2; D may be TRBD1 (5 bases). CDR3 loop: CASSPARQGGYGYTF. The CDR3, as DNA: TGTGCCAGCTCCCCCGCCCGGCAGGGTGGATATGGCTACACCTTC.